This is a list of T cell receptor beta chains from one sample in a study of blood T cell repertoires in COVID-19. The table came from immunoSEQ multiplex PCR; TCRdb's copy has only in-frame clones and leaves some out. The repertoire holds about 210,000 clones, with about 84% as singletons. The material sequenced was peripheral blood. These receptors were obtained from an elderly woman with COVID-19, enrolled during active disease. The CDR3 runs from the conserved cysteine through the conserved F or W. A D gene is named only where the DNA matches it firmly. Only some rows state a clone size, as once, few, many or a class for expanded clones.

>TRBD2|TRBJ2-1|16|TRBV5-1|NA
TGCGCCAGCAGCCCGCGGACTAGCGGGGTCTACAATGAGCAGTTCTTC
CASSPRTSGVYNEQFF
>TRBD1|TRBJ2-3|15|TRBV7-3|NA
TGTGCCAGCAGCTCAGGGGGCTCTAGCACAGATACGCAGTATTTT
CASSSGGSSTDTQYF
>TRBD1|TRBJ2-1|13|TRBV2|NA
TGTGCCACCGACCGGACAGGGGAGTATGAGCAGTTCTTC
CATDRTGEYEQFF
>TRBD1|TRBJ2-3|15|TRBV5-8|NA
TGTGCCAGCAGCTTGGGGGACAGGGGTTGGGATACGCAGTATTTT
CASSLGDRGWDTQYF
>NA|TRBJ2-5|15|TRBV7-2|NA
TGTGCCAGCAGGAAAACACGGGCGGGCCAAGAGACCCAGTACTTC
CASRKTRAGQETQYF
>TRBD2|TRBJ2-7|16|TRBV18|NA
TGTGCCAGCTCACCACGCGAGAGCGGGGGAGGGCACGAGCAGTACTTC
CASSPRESGGGHEQYF
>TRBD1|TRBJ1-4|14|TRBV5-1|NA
TGCGCCAGCACCCCAACAGGGGGTAGCGAAAAACTGTTTTTT
CASTPTGGSEKLFF
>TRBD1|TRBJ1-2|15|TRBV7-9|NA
TGTGCCAGCAGTTTCAGGACAGGTAGCAACTATGGCTACACCTTC
CASSFRTGSNYGYTF
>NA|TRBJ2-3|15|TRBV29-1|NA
TGCAGCGTTGAAGTTACTCGACAGCGCACCGATACGCAGTATTTT
CSVEVTRQRTDTQYF
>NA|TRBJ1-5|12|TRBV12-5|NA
TGTGCTAGTGGTTTAACAAACCAGCCCCAGCATTTT
CASGLTNQPQHF
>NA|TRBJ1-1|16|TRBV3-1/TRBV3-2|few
TGTGCCAGCAGCCAAGCCGCGAGACAGGTGACGTTCGAAGCTTTCTTT
CASSQAARQVTFEAFF
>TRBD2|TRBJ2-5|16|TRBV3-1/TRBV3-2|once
TGTGCCAGCGCACCTCAAGAGGGACTAGCGTTGGAGACCCAGTACTTC
CASAPQEGLALETQYF
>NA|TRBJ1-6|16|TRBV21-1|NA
TGTGCCAGCAGCAAAGAAAAGTGGCGAGGGCGTTCACCCCTCCACTTT
CASSKEKWRGRSPLHF
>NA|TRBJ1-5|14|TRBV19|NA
TGTGCCAGTAGTAGCCAGGGCGTCAATCAGCCCCAGCATTTT
CASSSQGVNQPQHF
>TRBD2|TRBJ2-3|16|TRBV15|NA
TGTGCCACCAGCAATAGCCTAGCGGGAGGCTCAGATACGCAGTATTTT
CATSNSLAGGSDTQYF
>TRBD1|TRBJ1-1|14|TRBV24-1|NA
TGTGCCACCAGTGATTCCCTACAGGGGGCTGGGACCAACTTT
CATSDSLQGAGTNF
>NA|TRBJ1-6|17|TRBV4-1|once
TGCGCCAGCAGCCCGAGGGGGGGGTCGGAGGTTAATTCACCCCTCCACTTT
CASSPRGGSEVNSPLHF
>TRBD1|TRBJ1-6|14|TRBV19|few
TGTGCCAGCCGACTCGGACAGGGGAATTCACCCCTCCACTTT
CASRLGQGNSPLHF
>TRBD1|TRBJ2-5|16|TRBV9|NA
TGTGCCAGCAGCGTAGGCTTCGGACAGGGGGTTGGGACCCAGTACTTC
CASSVGFGQGVGTQYF
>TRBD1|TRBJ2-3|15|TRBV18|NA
TGTGCCAGCCACCAGCGGACAGGGAGCACAGATACGCAGTATTTT
CASHQRTGSTDTQYF
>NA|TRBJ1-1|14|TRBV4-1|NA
TGCGCCAGCAGCCAAGTCTTTCCGAACACTGAAGCTTTCTTT
CASSQVFPNTEAFF
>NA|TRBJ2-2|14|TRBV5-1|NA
TGCGCCAGCAGCCCCCCCGTTAACACCGGGGAGCTGTTTTTT
CASSPPVNTGELFF
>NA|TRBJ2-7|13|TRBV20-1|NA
TGCAGTGCTAGTCAGGGGTTTTACTACGAGCAGTACTTC
CSASQGFYYEQYF
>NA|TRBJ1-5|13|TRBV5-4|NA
TGTGCCAGCAGTTTTGACAGTAATCAGCCCCAGCATTTT
CASSFDSNQPQHF
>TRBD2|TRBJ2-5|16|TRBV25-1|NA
TGTGCCAGCAGTGAATGGTTTAGCGGGGGGGCGGAGACCCAGTACTTC
CASSEWFSGGAETQYF
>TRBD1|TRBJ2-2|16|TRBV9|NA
TGTGCCAGCAGCGTTCTGGGACAGGGTGACACCGGGGAGCTGTTTTTT
CASSVLGQGDTGELFF
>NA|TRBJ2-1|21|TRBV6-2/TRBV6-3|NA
TGTGCCAGCAGTTATCCCCGTTCACTAAAAGGGCTAGCGTACGGTCCCGATGAGCAGTTCTTC
CASSYPRSLKGLAYGPDEQFF
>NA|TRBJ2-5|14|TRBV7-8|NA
TGTGCCAGCAGCGGCGGGACAGCACTTGAGGCCCAGTACTTC
CASSGGTALEAQYF
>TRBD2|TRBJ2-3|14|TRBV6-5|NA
TGTGCCACCCGCCCGGCTAGCGGATCAGATACGCAGTATTTT
CATRPASGSDTQYF
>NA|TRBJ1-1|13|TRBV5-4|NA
TGTGCCAGCAGCAATCCCACAGTCCCTGAAGCTTTCTTT
CASSNPTVPEAFF
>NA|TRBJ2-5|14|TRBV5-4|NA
TGTGCCAGCAGCCGTGGACAGATCCAAGAGACCCAGTACTTC
CASSRGQIQETQYF
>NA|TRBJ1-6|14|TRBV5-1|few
TGCGCCAGCAGCTTGGCCGGTGCCGATTCACCCCTCCACTTT
CASSLAGADSPLHF
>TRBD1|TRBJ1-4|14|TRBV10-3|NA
TGTGCCATCAGTCCACAGGGGACAAATGAAAAACTGTTTTTT
CAISPQGTNEKLFF
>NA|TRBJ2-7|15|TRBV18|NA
TGTGCCAGCTCACCATCTACCGGGACAACCTACGAGCAGTACTTC
CASSPSTGTTYEQYF
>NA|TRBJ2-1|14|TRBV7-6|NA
TGTGCCAGCAGCCCGCTAGGGCAGGGTAATGAGCAGTTCTTC
CASSPLGQGNEQFF
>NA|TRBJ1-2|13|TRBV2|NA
TGTGCCAGCAGTTCTGAGGGTGCCAGTGGCTACACCTTC
CASSSEGASGYTF
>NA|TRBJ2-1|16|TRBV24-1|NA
TGTGCCACCAGTGGGTCCGCGGGCAGCTCCTACAATGAGCAGTTCTTC
CATSGSAGSSYNEQFF
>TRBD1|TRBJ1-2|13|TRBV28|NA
TGTGCAATCAGGGGGACAGGGGTCTATGGCTACACCTTC
CAIRGTGVYGYTF
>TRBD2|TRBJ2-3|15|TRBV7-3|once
TGTGCCAGCAGCTTTGGGTTAGCGGGGCAAGATACGCAGTATTTT
CASSFGLAGQDTQYF
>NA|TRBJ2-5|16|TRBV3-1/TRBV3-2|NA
TGTGCCAGCAGCCAAATTGTTATGGCGGTGCAAGAGACCCAGTACTTC
CASSQIVMAVQETQYF
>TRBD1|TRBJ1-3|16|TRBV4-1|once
TGCGCCAGCAGCCAAGCCCTGACAGGGGTTGGAAACACCATATATTTT
CASSQALTGVGNTIYF
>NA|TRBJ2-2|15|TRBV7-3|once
TGTGCCAGCAGCTTAGGTGGGGCAGGGACCGGGGAGCTGTTTTTT
CASSLGGAGTGELFF
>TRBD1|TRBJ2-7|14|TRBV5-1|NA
TGCGCCAGCAGCTTAGGGACAGCCACCTACGAGCAGTACTTC
CASSLGTATYEQYF
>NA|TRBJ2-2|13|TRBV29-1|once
TGCAGCGTAACCTACACTATCACCGGGGAGCTGTTTTTT
CSVTYTITGELFF
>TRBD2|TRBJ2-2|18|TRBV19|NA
TGTGCCAGTAGTATAGGGGGACTCGCGGGGGATCGGGCCCGGGAGCTGTTTTTT
CASSIGGLAGDRARELFF
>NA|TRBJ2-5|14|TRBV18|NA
TGTGCCAGCTCATACAGGGCTAGCCAAGAGACCCAGTACTTC
CASSYRASQETQYF
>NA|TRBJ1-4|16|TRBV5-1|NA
TGCGCCAGCAGCCCCTTGGGGGGGCCAGCTGATGAAAAACTGTTTTTT
CASSPLGGPADEKLFF
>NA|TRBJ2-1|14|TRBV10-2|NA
TGCGCCAGCAGTGAGTTAGGGAGTTACAATGAGCAGTTCTTC
CASSELGSYNEQFF